The present T cell receptor beta chain was sequenced within a study of control samples from healthy donors and cancer patients. TCRdb's table, derived via immunoSEQ multiplex PCR, lists solely in-frame clones and lacks some. The data hold about 120,000 clones, with about 95% observed a single time. The source is a man in his thirties or forties in good health. The source material was blood.

The CDR3 sequence is CASSLSGRYGYTF. The CDR3 bases are TGTGCCAGCAGCTTATCGGGCCGCTATGGCTACACCTTC. This rearrangement joins TRBV7-8 to TRBJ1-2; D not resolved. Trimming left V 2 bases short and J 4 bases short, with 8 bases between. The CDR3 consists of 13 residues. The V gene's germline CDR1 is SGHVS and CDR2 FQNEAQ. The variable domain in full, completed from reference TRBV7-8 and TRBJ1-2, reads GAGVSQSPRYKVAKRGQDVALRCDPISGHVSLFWYQQALGQGPEFLTYFQNEAQLDKSGLPSDRFFAERPEGSVSTLKIQRTQQEDSAVYLCASSLSGRYGYTFGSGTRLTVV.